This TCR beta chain was sequenced during a study of cytotoxic CD8 clonotypes in ibrutinib-treated CLL. Study conclusions and caveats: Contraction or stability on treatment was seen for public clonotypes, which were uncommon.

On this clone itself: The antigen is undetermined.

The V gene lost 4 bases and the J gene lost 6 bases, with 7 bases spanning the gap. This CDR3 comprises 12 residues. Germline CDR1 is MNHNS and CDR2 is SASEGT. Deep sequencing aimed at 1 in 200,000 to 1 in 1 million T cells' resolution. The assay was immunoSEQ multiplex PCR, and TCRdb's table has in-frame clones only and misses some. The top ten hold roughly 20% of the sample, which has tens of thousands of clones, less than 85% seen once. This chain links TRBV6-1 with TRBJ2-1; no definite D call. Here the sequenced sample was PBMCs, taken after 24 months of ibrutinib treatment. This TCR was sampled from a human donor with chronic lymphocytic leukemia. Written as DNA, the CDR3 is TGTGCCAGCAGTGGTGCAACCAATGAGCAGTTCTTC. Its translation: CASSGATNEQFF.